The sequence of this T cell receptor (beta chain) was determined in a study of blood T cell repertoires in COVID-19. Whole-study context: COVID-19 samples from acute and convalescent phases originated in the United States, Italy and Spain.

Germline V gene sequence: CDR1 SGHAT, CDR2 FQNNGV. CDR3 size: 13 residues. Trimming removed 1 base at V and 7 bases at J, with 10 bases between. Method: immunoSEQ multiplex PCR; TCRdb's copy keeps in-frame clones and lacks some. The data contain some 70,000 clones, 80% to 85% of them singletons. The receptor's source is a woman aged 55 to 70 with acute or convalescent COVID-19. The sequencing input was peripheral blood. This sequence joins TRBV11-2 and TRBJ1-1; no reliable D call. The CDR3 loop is CASSLVQTFEAFF. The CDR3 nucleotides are TGTGCCAGCAGCTTAGTCCAGACTTTTGAAGCTTTCTTT.